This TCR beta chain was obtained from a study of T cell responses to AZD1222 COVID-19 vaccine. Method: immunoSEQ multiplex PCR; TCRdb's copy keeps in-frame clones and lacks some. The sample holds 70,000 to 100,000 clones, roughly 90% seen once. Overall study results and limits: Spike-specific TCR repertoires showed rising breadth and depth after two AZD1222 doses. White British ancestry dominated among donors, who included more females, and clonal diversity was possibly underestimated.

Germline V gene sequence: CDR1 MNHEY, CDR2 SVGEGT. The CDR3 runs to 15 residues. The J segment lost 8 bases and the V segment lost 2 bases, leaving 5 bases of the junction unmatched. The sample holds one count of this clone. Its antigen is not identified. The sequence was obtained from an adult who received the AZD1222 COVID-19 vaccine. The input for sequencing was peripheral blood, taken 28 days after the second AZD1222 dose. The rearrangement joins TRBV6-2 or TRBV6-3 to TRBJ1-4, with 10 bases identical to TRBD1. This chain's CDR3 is CASSYVGTGDEKLFF. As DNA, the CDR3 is TGTGCCAGCAGTTACGTCGGGACAGGGGACGAAAAACTGTTTTTT.